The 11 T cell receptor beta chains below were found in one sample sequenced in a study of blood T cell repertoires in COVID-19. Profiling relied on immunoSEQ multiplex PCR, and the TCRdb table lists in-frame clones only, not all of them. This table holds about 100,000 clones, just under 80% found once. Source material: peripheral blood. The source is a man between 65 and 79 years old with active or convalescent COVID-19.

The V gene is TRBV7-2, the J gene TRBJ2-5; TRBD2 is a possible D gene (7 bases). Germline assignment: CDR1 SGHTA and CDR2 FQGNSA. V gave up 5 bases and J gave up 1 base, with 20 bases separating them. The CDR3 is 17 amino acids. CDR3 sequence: CASSKGGGAFLQETQYF. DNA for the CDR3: TGTGCCAGCAGCAAGGGGGGAGGGGCTTTCCTCCAAGAGACCCAGTACTTC. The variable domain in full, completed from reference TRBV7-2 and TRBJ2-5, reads GAGVSQSPSNKVTEKGKDVELRCDPISGHTALYWYRQSLGQGLEFLIYFQGNSAPDKSGLPSDRFSAERTGGSVSTLTIQRTQQEDSAVYLCASSKGGGAFLQETQYFGPGTRLLVL.

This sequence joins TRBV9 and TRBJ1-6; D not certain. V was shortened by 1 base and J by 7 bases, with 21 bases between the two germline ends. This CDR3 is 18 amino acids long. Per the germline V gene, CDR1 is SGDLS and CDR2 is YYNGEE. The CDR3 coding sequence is TGTGCCAGCAGCGTACTGGGTAGCGATTCCTATCCGAATTCACCCCTCCACTTT. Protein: CASSVLGSDSYPNSPLHF. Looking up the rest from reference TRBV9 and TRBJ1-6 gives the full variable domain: DSGVTQTPKHLITATGQRVTLRCSPRSGDLSVYWYQQSLDQGLQFLIQYYNGEERAKGNILERFSAQQFPDLHSELNLSSLELGDSALYFCASSVLGSDSYPNSPLHFGNGTRLTVT.

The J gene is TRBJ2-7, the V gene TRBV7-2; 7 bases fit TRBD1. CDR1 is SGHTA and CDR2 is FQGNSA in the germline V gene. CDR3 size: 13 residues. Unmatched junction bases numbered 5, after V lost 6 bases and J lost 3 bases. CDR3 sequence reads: CASRATGNYEQYF. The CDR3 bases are TGTGCCAGCAGAGCGACAGGGAACTACGAGCAGTACTTC. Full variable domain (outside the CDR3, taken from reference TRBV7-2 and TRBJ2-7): GAGVSQSPSNKVTEKGKDVELRCDPISGHTALYWYRQSLGQGLEFLIYFQGNSAPDKSGLPSDRFSAERTGGSVSTLTIQRTQQEDSAVYLCASRATGNYEQYFGPGTRLTVT.

The CDR3 reads CASSTANEQFF. The CDR3 DNA reads as TGTGCCAGTAGTACCGCGAATGAGCAGTTCTTC. This rearrangement joins TRBV19 to TRBJ2-1; D remains unclear. Trimming left V 4 bases short and J 7 bases short, with 5 bases between. CDR3 length: 11 amino acids. Germline lookup yields CDR1 LNHDA and CDR2 SQIVND (reference sequence).

CDR3 sequence: CASSVVPPSGNNEQFF. The CDR3 DNA reads as TGTGCCAGCAGTGTAGTCCCTCCTAGCGGGAACAATGAGCAGTTCTTC. This chain joins TRBV6-1 and TRBJ2-1; TRBD2 matches 9 bases. V shed 4 bases and J 5 bases; nucleotides not matched to a gene: 9. Germline V gene data show CDR1 as MNHNS and CDR2 as SASEGT. The CDR3 is made up of 16 amino acids.

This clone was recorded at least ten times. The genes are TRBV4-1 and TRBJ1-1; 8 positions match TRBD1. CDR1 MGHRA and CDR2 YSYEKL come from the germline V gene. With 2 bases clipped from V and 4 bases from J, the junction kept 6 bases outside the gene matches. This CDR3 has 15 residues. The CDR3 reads CASSQSMGQATEAFF. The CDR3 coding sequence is TGCGCCAGCAGCCAATCGATGGGACAGGCCACTGAAGCTTTCTTT.

The chain's CDR3 is CASSITRATYEQYF. In nucleotides, the CDR3 is TGTGCCAGTAGTATAACCAGGGCTACCTACGAGCAGTACTTC. The chain links TRBV19 to TRBJ2-7; D might be TRBD1 (5 bases). The ends were cut back, 2 bases at V and 2 bases at J, with 10 bases in the middle. This CDR3 comprises 14 residues. Germline loops: CDR1 LNHDA, CDR2 SQIVND (reference sequence).

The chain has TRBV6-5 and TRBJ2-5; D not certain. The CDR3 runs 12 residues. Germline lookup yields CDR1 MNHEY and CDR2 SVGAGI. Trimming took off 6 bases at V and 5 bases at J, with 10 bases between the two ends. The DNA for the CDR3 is TGTGCCAGCAGCTCCGAGTGGGAGACCCAGTACTTC. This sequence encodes CASSSEWETQYF.

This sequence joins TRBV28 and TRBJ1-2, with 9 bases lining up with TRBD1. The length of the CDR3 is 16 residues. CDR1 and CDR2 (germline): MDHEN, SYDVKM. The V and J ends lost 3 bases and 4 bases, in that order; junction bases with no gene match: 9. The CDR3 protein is CASSFRDRAPGYGYTF. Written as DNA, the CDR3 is TGTGCCAGCAGTTTCCGGGACAGGGCTCCAGGCTATGGCTACACCTTC.

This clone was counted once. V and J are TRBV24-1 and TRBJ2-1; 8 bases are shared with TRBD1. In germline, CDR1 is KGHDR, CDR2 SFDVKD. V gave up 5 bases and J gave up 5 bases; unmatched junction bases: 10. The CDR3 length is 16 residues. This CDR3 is CATSGRQGIRDNEQFF. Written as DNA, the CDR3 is TGTGCCACCAGTGGCCGACAGGGGATCCGGGACAATGAGCAGTTCTTC.

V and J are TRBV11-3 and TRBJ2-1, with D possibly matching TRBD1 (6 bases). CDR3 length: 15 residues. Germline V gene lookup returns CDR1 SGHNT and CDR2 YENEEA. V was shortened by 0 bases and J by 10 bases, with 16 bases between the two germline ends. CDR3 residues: CASSLDRAGAREQFF. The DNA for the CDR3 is TGTGCCAGCAGCTTAGATCGGGCAGGGGCAAGGGAGCAGTTCTTC.